This T cell receptor beta chain was documented in a study of T-cell memory formation after mild COVID-19 (dated by TCRdb to about 2021). With regard to the full study: TCR sequence clusters from the two donors were largely donor specific. In a couple of donors, T-cell clones that expanded and contracted after mild COVID-19 were tracked by sequencing TCRalpha and TCRbeta repertoires over time. Two young, previously healthy adult volunteers, one female and one male, were included in the cohort. Study-wide conclusions, independent of this receptor: Clones contracting from day 15 to 85 had balanced CD4/CD8 phenotypes, while a second wave expanding from day 15 to 37 was biased towards CD4+. SARS-CoV-2 specificity was not confirmed for the second-wave clones peaking on day 37. Contracting CD4+ clones were located mainly in the CM and EM memory subsets, whereas CD8+ clones were found to be enriched in EMRA. The detection of some responding clones in pre-infection memory suggests that pre-existing cross-reactive memory T cells joined the SARS-CoV-2 response. The study included only two mild cases, and larger cohorts that include severe cases with pre-infection samples were judged to be necessary.

This clonotype was seen ten or more times. Its antigen is unknown. The record has no base qualities; no much larger clone is one base away. Ficoll-Paque density gradient centrifugation was used to isolate PBMCs. V and J are trimmed by 8 bases and 6 bases, and the gene matches miss 7 bases of the junction. Including cysteine and phenylalanine, the CDR3 has 12 amino acids. The retained sequence is limited to the CDR3, 36 bases, with the frame set at the first base. The germline V gene (reference sequence) gives CDR1 as DFQATT and CDR2 as SNEGSKA. Sequencing was performed on an Illumina NovaSeq 6000. TCRalpha and TCRbeta cDNA libraries were constructed by 5'RACE with constant-segment primers, with sample barcodes and unique molecular identifiers being introduced. RNA was extracted from every sample with Trizol reagent. Amplification of the libraries took two PCR steps, and the second step added a second sample barcode plus Illumina TruSeq adapters. Sequencing of libraries was performed on an Illumina NovaSeq with 2 x 150 bp paired-end reads. The study's processing was this. The reads were demultiplexed and collapsed into UMI-guided consensus sequences using migec v1.2.7. Using mixcr v2.1.11, UMI consensuses were aligned to TRA and TRB V and J templates and then assembled into clonotypes. A clonotype was counted as expanded or contracted only if both edgeR and NoisET called the change significant, with noise models trained on biological replicates. For edgeR calls, a false discovery rate-adjusted p below 0.01 and a log2 fold-change threshold of 1 were applied. As an exploratory analysis of dynamics, max-normalized trajectories of the 1000 most abundant clonotypes were examined by PCA with hierarchical clustering. Separately sequenced CD4+ and CD8+ repertoires were used to assign a CD4 or CD8 phenotype to each responding clone. Clones were called with MiXCR by TCRdb after fastp trimmed the public reads at Q25, and only in-frame beta chains were retained. Each entry merges the rows of one CDR3 protein and shows their most common DNA and genes. TCRdb's processing, not the study's, gives the V and J calls here. Present in this sample are 200,000 to 300,000 distinct CDR3 sequences, around 17% of which were seen just once. The ten largest account for 22% of the sample.

Sequences were obtained from PBMCs or a T cell subset sorted from them (not recorded which). This receptor was taken from a man between 18 and 35 years old who had mild COVID-19 (a few samples of this study predate the infection). The sample titles of this study are shuffled in the database, so cell type and time point are left out; the donor was told from shared clones. The chain employs TRBV20-1 and TRBJ2-3, with TRBD2 matching 8 junction bases. In nucleotide form, the sequence is TGCAGTTCACATAGCGGGGTGGATACGCAGTATTTT. Translated, it gives CSSHSGVDTQYF.